This TCR beta chain was recovered during a study of breast tumors, draining lymph nodes, adjacent tissues. Notes on the study in general: Compared with lymph nodes, tumors were less diverse; compared with nontumor tissue, more. Data fit most tumor T cells coming from lymph node, expanding in tumor.

In its sample, this clonotype was seen a few times. Its antigen is still unknown. TCRdb passed the multiplex PCR reads through MiXCR, listing each CDR3 protein once. The sample contains over 60,000 distinct CDR3 sequences, about 40% of which appear only once. The CDR3 consists of 16 residues. The chain combines TRBV12-3 or TRBV12-4 with TRBJ1-2; TRBD1 matches 10 bases. This TCR was recovered from a female donor with breast cancer. Some clones in this sample may be carry-over from other donors' samples. Input material: breast tumor tissue. The CDR3 loop reads CASTGTGVPLNYGYTF. DNA for the CDR3: TGTGCTTCGACCGGGACAGGGGTCCCCTTGAACTATGGCTACACCTTC.